The 25 T cell receptor beta chains given below trace back to one sample, sequenced in a study of cytomegalovirus exposure and HLA in healthy donors. Vbeta (60) and Jbeta (13) primers were used in the PCR. This table comes from immunoSEQ multiplex PCR, and its TCRdb copy is limited to in-frame clones, with some not included. The table shows over 110,000 clones, with 80% occurring only once. Sequencing was carried out using PBMCs. All receptors derive from a man in his forties in good health and CMV-seronegative.

The chain couples TRBV28 to TRBJ1-6; maybe TRBD1 (5 bases). With 5 bases removed from V and 7 bases from J, the gap between germline ends came to 15 bases. There are 15 residues in the CDR3. Germline CDR1 and CDR2: MDHEN and SYDVKM. CDR3 nucleotides: TGTGCCAGCAGTCGACTATCGGGGGACAATTCACCCCTCCACTTT. Translating gives CASSRLSGDNSPLHF.

This clone occurred a few times. This chain links TRBV4-3 with TRBJ2-7; D may be TRBD1 (6 bases). The CDR3 consists of 16 residues. The V end was cut by 0 bases, the J end by 5 bases, with 17 bases between. Germline V gene lookup returns CDR1 LGHNA and CDR2 YSLEER. The CDR3 reads CASSQDLRQESDEQYF. The CDR3 DNA is TGCGCCAGCAGCCAAGATCTGAGACAGGAGAGCGACGAGCAGTACTTC.

V usage is TRBV5-1 and J usage is TRBJ2-5; 9 bases align to TRBD2. CDR3 length: 15 residues. V lost 0 bases to trimming and J lost 4 bases; unmatched junction nucleotides: 4. CDR1 and CDR2 (germline): SGHRS, YFSETQ. Written as DNA, the CDR3 is TGCGCCAGCAGCTTGGGCGGGGGGGCCCGAGAGACCCAGTACTTC. Translated, it gives CASSLGGGARETQYF.

This chain connects TRBV2 to TRBJ2-1; 8 positions match TRBD2. The germline CDR1 and CDR2 sequences are SNHLY and FYNNEI. The CDR3 loop spans 15 amino acids. J lost 9 bases, V lost 2 bases, and 9 bases had no gene match. CDR3 DNA: TGTGCCAGCAGTGAAAGCCAGCGGGGGCGGAGTGAGCAGTTCTTC. Translating gives CASSESQRGRSEQFF.

The rearrangement links TRBV29-1 to TRBJ1-2; 7 bases match TRBD1. Germline CDR1 is SQVTM and CDR2 is ANQGSEA. This CDR3 is built from 12 residues. The J segment lost 7 bases and the V segment lost 6 bases, leaving 8 bases of the junction unmatched. In nucleotides, the CDR3 is TGCAGCGTATTCGACAGGGATCGTGGCTACACCTTC. Encoded protein: CSVFDRDRGYTF.

The chain recombines TRBV29-1 with TRBJ2-3; TRBD1 is a possible D gene (6 bases). Per the germline V gene, CDR1 is SQVTM and CDR2 is ANQGSEA. CDR3 length: 12 amino acids. Trimming cost V 8 bases and J 3 bases, with 12 bases left between them. In DNA form, the CDR3 reads TGCAGCCTTAAGGGGGTGACAGATACGCAGTATTTT. This gives the protein CSLKGVTDTQYF.

This clone showed up just once. V gene TRBV2 combines with J gene TRBJ1-5; 10 bases align to TRBD1. J gave up 2 bases and V 5 bases, and 3 bases lay outside the gene matches. Germline values: CDR1 SNHLY, CDR2 FYNNEI. The CDR3 is made up of 15 amino acids. For the CDR3, the DNA is TGTGCCAGCAGTCGACAGGGGGCGGGCAATCAGCCCCAGCATTTT. Its protein product is CASSRQGAGNQPQHF.

This rearrangement joins TRBV16 to TRBJ1-4; no reliable D call. The CDR3 covers 15 residues. Trimming took off 1 base at V and 7 bases at J, with 13 bases between the two ends. Germline-derived CDR1 and CDR2 are KGHSY and FQNENV. The CDR3, as DNA: TGTGCCAGCAGCCAATGGAAGAAGGGAGGTGAAAAACTGTTTTTT. Translation gives CASSQWKKGGEKLFF.

The chain links TRBV7-8 to TRBJ2-7, with 8 bases fitting TRBD2. The length of the CDR3 is 17 residues. Germline V gene lookup returns CDR1 SGHVS and CDR2 FQNEAQ. V was pared by 3 bases and J by 0 bases, with 10 bases of the junction left unmatched. The DNA for the CDR3 is TGTGCCAGCAGCTTCCAAATTAGCGGGGTTATCTCCTACGAGCAGTACTTC. Translation: CASSFQISGVISYEQYF.

The rearrangement joins TRBV30 to TRBJ2-2; D gene uncertain. The germline V gene encodes CDR1 GTSNPN and CDR2 SVGIG (reference sequence). V was cut by 2 bases and J by 3 bases, with 4 bases left in between. There are 12 residues in the CDR3. The CDR3: CAWSPDTGELFF. CDR3 sequence (DNA): TGTGCCTGGAGTCCCGACACCGGGGAGCTGTTTTTT.

This clone was counted a single time. The chain combines TRBV7-9 with TRBJ1-1, with 8 bases lining up with TRBD1. The V and J ends lost 2 bases and 7 bases, in that order; junction bases with no gene match: 6. Germline V gene sequence: CDR1 SEHNR, CDR2 FQNEAQ (reference sequence). The CDR3 is 14 residues long. Written as DNA, the CDR3 is TGTGCCAGCAGCTTACAAGGACAGGGTAGTGAAGCTTTCTTT. It yields the protein CASSLQGQGSEAFF.

The chain combines TRBV7-3 with TRBJ2-7; D perhaps matches TRBD2 (6 bases). V was cut by 3 bases and J by 2 bases, with 14 bases left in between. Germline values: CDR1 SGHTA, CDR2 FQGTGA. This CDR3 is built from 15 residues. The DNA for the CDR3 is TGTGCCAGCAGCTTGGGGAGCGGGCGAGCCTACGAGCAGTACTTC. It yields the protein CASSLGSGRAYEQYF.

The chain couples TRBV5-1 to TRBJ2-1, with TRBD2 matching over 11 bases. The CDR3 is 17 amino acids. The junction had 6 bases not matched to a gene; V was cut back by 4 bases and J by 0 bases. Germline V CDR1 and CDR2: SGHRS, YFSETQ. The CDR3 is CASSTGTSGSSYNEQFF. The DNA of the CDR3 is TGCGCCAGCAGCACGGGGACTAGCGGTAGCTCCTACAATGAGCAGTTCTTC.

The chain couples TRBV4-3 to TRBJ2-4; D possibly corresponds to TRBD1 (5 bases). V was clipped by 0 bases and J by 13 bases, with 13 bases between them. The CDR3 is 13 residues long. Germline CDR1 is LGHNA and CDR2 is YSLEER. DNA of the CDR3: TGCGCCAGCAGCCAAGATCAATCAGGACACCAGTACTTC. Protein sequence: CASSQDQSGHQYF.

V gene TRBV5-1 combines with J gene TRBJ1-2, with D perhaps TRBD1 (5 bases). The CDR3 is made up of 15 amino acids. V shed 0 bases and J shed 3 bases, with 12 bases lying between them. CDR1 and CDR2 from the germline V gene are SGHRS and YFSETQ. As DNA, the CDR3 is TGCGCCAGCAGCTTGGACCCCGGGACTCACTATGGCTACACCTTC. Amino acids: CASSLDPGTHYGYTF.

Only a few counts were recorded for this clone. The V call is TRBV13, the J call TRBJ2-5; 8 bases map to TRBD2. V lost 5 bases, J lost 2 bases, and 13 bases stayed unmatched. CDR1 is PRHDT, CDR2 FYEKMQ, per germline (reference sequence). The CDR3 length is 17 residues. CDR3 DNA sequence: TGTGCCAGCAGCCAAGTCGGGGGGGCCAGGGGACAAGAGACCCAGTACTTC. Amino acid sequence: CASSQVGGARGQETQYF.

The V and J genes are TRBV16 and TRBJ1-5; D possibly corresponds to TRBD1 (6 bases). Germline V gene sequence: CDR1 KGHSY, CDR2 FQNENV. V was shortened by 0 bases and J by 1 base, with 13 bases between the two germline ends. The CDR3 extends over 17 amino acids. The CDR3 here is CASSQSEQGLSNQPQHF. The CDR3 DNA follows: TGTGCCAGCAGCCAATCGGAACAGGGACTAAGCAATCAGCCCCAGCATTTT. The whole variable domain, filled in from reference TRBV16 and TRBJ1-5, reads GEEVAQTPKHLVRGEGQKAKLYCAPIKGHSYVFWYQQVLKNEFKFLISFQNENVFDETGMPKERFSAKCLPNSPCSLEIQATKLEDSAVYFCASSQSEQGLSNQPQHFGDGTRLSIL.

The V gene is TRBV7-3, the J gene TRBJ1-6, with 11 positions matching TRBD1. Germline loops: CDR1 SGHTA, CDR2 FQGTGA. The length of the CDR3 is 14 residues. V shed 8 bases and J 12 bases; nucleotides not matched to a gene: 9. CDR3 nucleotide sequence: TGTGCCAGCCATGAGGGGGACAGGGGGAGACCCCTCCACTTT. This gives the protein CASHEGDRGRPLHF.

The CDR3 DNA reads as TGTGCCAGCAGTGCACTCCCAGGGGTTGGGGAAAAACTGTTTTTT. This encodes CASSALPGVGEKLFF. J is TRBJ1-4 and V is TRBV6-1; possibly TRBD1 for D (6 bases). This CDR3 comprises 15 residues. V was trimmed by 4 bases and J by 8 bases, leaving 17 bases between them. Per germline, CDR1 MNHNS and CDR2 SASEGT.

The V call is TRBV10-3, the J call TRBJ2-3; 7 bases are shared with TRBD2. After removal of 7 bases from V and 2 bases from J, the junction contained 12 bases not matched to a gene. The CDR3 spans 16 residues. In germline, CDR1 is ENHRY, CDR2 SYGVKD. DNA for the CDR3: TGTGCCATCATGACCCTTCGGGGGGTCGACACAGATACGCAGTATTTT. Protein sequence: CAIMTLRGVDTDTQYF.

The chain is built from TRBV28 and TRBJ1-1; D is possibly TRBD1 (6 bases). The germline gives CDR1 MDHEN, CDR2 SYDVKM. The ends were cut back, 8 bases at V and 3 bases at J, with 16 bases in the middle. This CDR3 region has 14 residues. CDR3 DNA sequence: TGTGCCAGCCTTTCGACAGGTTGGGACACTGAAGCTTTCTTT. Amino acids: CASLSTGWDTEAFF.

The gene calls are TRBV6-5 and TRBJ1-2; D is possibly TRBD1 (6 bases). With 0 bases removed from V and 8 bases from J, the gap between germline ends came to 10 bases. Germline assignment: CDR1 MNHEY and CDR2 SVGAGI. CDR3 size: 13 residues. CDR3 loop: CASSYSTGTGYTF. CDR3 coding DNA: TGTGCCAGCAGTTACTCAACAGGGACCGGCTACACCTTC.

This clone was seen a handful of times. The chain couples TRBV7-8 to TRBJ1-1; tentatively, D is TRBD1 (5 bases). Germline-derived CDR1 and CDR2 are SGHVS and FQNEAQ. The CDR3 runs 15 residues. V was shortened by 1 base and J by 3 bases, with 12 bases between the two germline ends. The CDR3 DNA reads TGTGCCAGCAGCTTAGAAGACAGACGGGACACTGAAGCTTTCTTT. Its translation is CASSLEDRRDTEAFF.

The chain links TRBV15 to TRBJ2-3, with 8 bases that match TRBD1. With 5 bases clipped from V and 0 bases from J, the junction kept 4 bases outside the gene matches. Germline CDR1 reads LNHNV; CDR2 reads YYDKDF (reference sequence). This CDR3 is built from 15 residues. For the CDR3, the DNA is TGTGCCACCAGCTACGGGACAGGAAGCACAGATACGCAGTATTTT. Translation gives CATSYGTGSTDTQYF. The complete variable domain, with remaining parts taken from reference TRBV15 and TRBJ2-3, reads DAMVIQNPRYQVTQFGKPVTLSCSQTLNHNVMYWYQQKSSQAPKLLFHYYDKDFNNEADTPDNFQSRRPNTSFCFLDIRSPGLGDTAMYLCATSYGTGSTDTQYFGPGTRLTVL.

The chain uses TRBV29-1 and TRBJ2-7, with 8 bases identical to TRBD1. CDR3 length: 12 amino acids. Looked up from germline, CDR1 is SQVTM and CDR2 is ANQGSEA. V lost 6 bases, J lost 3 bases, and 4 bases stayed unmatched. CDR3 sequence reads: CSVHGTGYEQYF. CDR3 sequence (DNA): TGCAGCGTACACGGGACAGGCTACGAGCAGTACTTC.